This entry is about one T cell receptor beta chain. Its matching antigen is unknown. This sample is drawn from a study of cytomegalovirus exposure and HLA in healthy donors. The study, taken as a whole, reports: Data from an earlier analysis indicated that most TCR beta V segments were productive either about 87% or about 30% of the time. Looking again later, the authors saw that most CMV-associated TCR beta chains seemed HLA-restricted. Likely technical artifact: a cluster of highly shared sequence variants.

PCR was performed using 60 Vbeta and 13 Jbeta primers. Data came from immunoSEQ multiplex PCR; TCRdb stores just in-frame clones and leaves some out. The sample holds some 190,000 clones; 75% to 90% are singletons and the top ten take about 1.2%. Germline V gives CDR1 MNHEY, CDR2 SMNVEV (reference sequence). Trimming shortened V by 3 bases and J by 1 base, and 17 bases separated the two germline ends. This CDR3 is 17 amino acids long. Sequenced material: PBMCs. The rearrangement uses TRBV27 and TRBJ2-3, with a possible D match to TRBD1 (5 bases). The TCR sequence derives from a boy younger than 10 in good health and CMV-seronegative. The CDR3 DNA sequence: TGTGCCAGCAGTTTTATAGGGGCTCGAGGCGGCACAGATACGCAGTATTTT. Residues: CASSFIGARGGTDTQYF.